Listed below are T cell receptor beta chains from one sample, sequenced in a study of identical twins. In TCRdb, the 5' RACE reads were re-called with MiXCR into one record per CDR3 protein. The table lists 500,000 to 600,000 distinct CDR3 sequences, roughly 21% of them singletons. The sample was also reused in another study, on T cells expressing NK-cell markers.

The specimen sequenced was CD4+ T cells sorted from blood. All receptors derive from a woman aged 18 to 35 in good health. The CDR3 runs from the conserved cysteine through the conserved F or W. A D gene is named only where the DNA matches it firmly. For some rows the clone size is stated as once, few or many, or as a class when expanded; others skip it.

j_gene | abundance | v_gene | d_gene | CDR3aa | CDR3nt
TRBJ2-3 | . | TRBV2 | TRBD1 | CASSKGQGRTDTQYF | TGTGCCAGCAGTAAGGGACAGGGTCGCACAGATACGCAGTATTTT
TRBJ2-1 | few | TRBV7-2 | . | CASSFLQPAGREQFF | TGTGCCAGCAGCTTCCTACAACCGGCTGGTAGGGAGCAGTTCTTC
TRBJ2-5 | . | TRBV5-6 | TRBD2 | CASSRTGGWETQYF | TGTGCCAGCAGCCGTACGGGGGGTTGGGAGACCCAGTACTTC
TRBJ2-7 | few | TRBV6-5 | . | CASSYSAQGLYEQYF | TGTGCCAGCAGTTACTCGGCACAGGGATTGTACGAGCAGTACTTC
TRBJ2-3 | . | TRBV12-3/TRBV12-4 | . | CASSSQGFDTQYF | TGTGCCAGCAGTTCGCAGGGGTTCGATACGCAGTATTTT
TRBJ2-7 | . | TRBV7-9 | TRBD1 | CASSLGQPSSYEQYF | TGTGCCAGCAGCCTGGGACAGCCCAGCTCCTACGAGCAGTACTTC
TRBJ2-4 | . | TRBV2 | . | CASSARFLKNIQYF | TGTGCCAGCAGTGCCAGGTTTCTAAAAAACATTCAGTACTTC
TRBJ1-2 | many | TRBV27 | . | CASSSLGGTPLYGYTF | TGTGCCAGCAGTTCCCTCGGCGGAACCCCTCTCTATGGCTACACCTTC
TRBJ2-3 | . | TRBV12-3/TRBV12-4 | . | CASSLGRGASTDTQYF | TGTGCCAGCAGTTTAGGGCGGGGCGCGAGCACAGATACGCAGTATTTT
TRBJ1-2 | few | TRBV20-1 | . | CSAAPGRTSTYGYTF | TGCAGTGCTGCCCCAGGCCGAACATCAACCTATGGCTACACCTTC
TRBJ2-6 | . | TRBV20-1 | TRBD1 | CSAMTGTRANVLTF | TGCAGTGCTATGACAGGGACCAGGGCCAACGTCCTGACTTTC
TRBJ2-2 | many | TRBV7-9 | . | CASSFLGELFF | TGTGCCAGCAGCTTTCTCGGGGAGCTGTTTTTT
TRBJ2-7 | . | TRBV6-2/TRBV6-3 | TRBD2 | CATQTSGTYEQYF | TGTGCCACCCAGACTAGCGGAACCTACGAGCAGTACTTC
TRBJ2-7 | . | TRBV6-1 | . | CASSRGEGVIEQYF | TGTGCCAGCAGCAGAGGTGAAGGGGTGATCGAGCAGTACTTC
TRBJ2-1 | . | TRBV29-1 | . | CSVMTDYNEQFF | TGCAGCGTTATGACGGACTACAATGAGCAGTTCTTC
TRBJ1-2 | . | TRBV12-3/TRBV12-4 | TRBD1 | CASSLHRGVKANYGYTF | TGTGCCAGCAGTCTCCACAGGGGCGTGAAAGCTAACTATGGCTACACCTTC
TRBJ2-1 | . | TRBV5-1 | TRBD2 | CASSVPGTSGRSEQFF | TGCGCCAGCAGCGTCCCCGGGACTAGCGGGAGAAGTGAGCAGTTCTTC
TRBJ2-3 | . | TRBV24-1 | . | CATSWLRDTQYF | TGTGCCACCAGTTGGCTCCGGGATACGCAGTATTTT
TRBJ2-2 | . | TRBV6-5 | . | CASSSRVSYGELFF | TGTGCCAGCAGTTCGAGGGTTTCATACGGGGAGCTGTTTTTT
TRBJ2-5 | few | TRBV7-9 | TRBD2 | CASSLTRTSGQETQYF | TGTGCCAGCAGCTTAACGCGGACTAGCGGGCAAGAGACCCAGTACTTC
TRBJ1-1 | . | TRBV7-9 | . | CASSVNRENTEAFF | TGTGCCAGCAGCGTTAATCGGGAGAACACTGAAGCTTTCTTT
TRBJ2-2 | . | TRBV18 | TRBD1 | CASSPRTGDTGELFF | TGTGCCAGCTCACCCAGGACAGGGGACACCGGGGAGCTGTTTTTT
TRBJ1-2 | few | TRBV6-1 | TRBD1 | CASSDDRERGGYTF | TGTGCCAGCAGTGACGACAGGGAAAGAGGGGGCTACACCTTC
TRBJ2-7 | . | TRBV20-1 | . | CSATSAIEQYF | TGCAGTGCTACCAGCGCCATCGAGCAGTACTTC
TRBJ1-2 | . | TRBV20-1 | . | CSARHNSYGYTF | TGCAGTGCTAGGCACAACTCCTATGGCTACACCTTC
TRBJ1-6 | many | TRBV20-1 | . | CSAREPSLGSPLHF | TGCAGTGCTAGAGAACCCAGTCTAGGCTCACCCCTCCACTTT
TRBJ2-3 | . | TRBV9 | . | CASSVVQGSDTQYF | TGTGCCAGCAGCGTAGTCCAGGGATCAGATACGCAGTATTTT
TRBJ2-7 | . | TRBV6-6 | TRBD1 | CASSLGTGAEQYF | TGTGCCAGCAGTTTAGGAACAGGGGCCGAGCAGTACTTC
TRBJ1-1 | . | TRBV7-2 | . | CASFPSPNTEAFF | TGTGCCAGCTTTCCGTCCCCGAACACTGAAGCTTTCTTT
TRBJ2-2 | . | TRBV12-5 | . | CASGQRGGNTGELFF | TGTGCTAGTGGACAACGCGGAGGGAACACCGGGGAGCTGTTTTTT
TRBJ2-7 | . | TRBV21-1 | . | CASKGGEGRLFYEQYF | TGTGCCAGCAAAGGGGGGGAGGGTCGCCTTTTCTACGAGCAGTACTTC
TRBJ1-5 | many | TRBV12-3/TRBV12-4 | . | CASSLGSGNQPQHF | TGTGCCAGCAGTTTAGGGTCAGGGAATCAGCCCCAGCATTTT
TRBJ1-1 | few | TRBV18 | . | CASSRTGATEAFF | TGTGCCAGCTCCCGGACCGGAGCCACTGAAGCTTTCTTT
TRBJ1-6 | few | TRBV7-8 | . | CASSLDRSSHSPLHF | TGTGCCAGCAGCTTAGATCGGAGCAGCCATTCACCCCTCCACTTT
TRBJ2-3 | . | TRBV24-1 | . | CATSDLHGDTQYF | TGTGCCACCAGTGATTTGCACGGCGATACGCAGTATTTT
TRBJ2-1 | many | TRBV12-3/TRBV12-4 | . | CASSLGFYNEQFF | TGTGCCAGCAGTTTGGGCTTCTACAATGAGCAGTTCTTC
TRBJ1-2 | many | TRBV10-3 | . | CAIRATGTNYGYTF | TGTGCCATCAGAGCGACGGGGACTAACTATGGCTACACCTTC
TRBJ2-1 | few | TRBV7-9 | TRBD2 | CASRLREGRSNEQFF | TGTGCCAGCAGATTAAGGGAGGGTAGATCCAATGAGCAGTTCTTC
TRBJ1-1 | few | TRBV6-1 | . | CASRHPTVSEAFF | TGTGCCAGCAGACACCCGACAGTTTCTGAAGCTTTCTTT
TRBJ2-5 | . | TRBV25-1 | . | CASSEGLEETQYF | TGTGCCAGCAGTGAAGGACTGGAAGAGACCCAGTACTTC
TRBJ1-1 | . | TRBV9 | . | CASSVGPGGNTEAFF | TGTGCCAGCAGCGTGGGGCCAGGTGGGAACACTGAAGCTTTCTTT
TRBJ2-1 | . | TRBV20-1 | . | CSARSGHTQRGIYNEQFF | TGCAGTGCTAGATCAGGACATACCCAGAGGGGGATCTACAATGAGCAGTTCTTC
TRBJ2-7 | . | TRBV6-6 | TRBD2 | CASSLLSGSGEQYF | TGTGCCAGCAGTCTCCTTAGCGGGAGTGGCGAGCAGTACTTC
TRBJ1-2 | few | TRBV12-3/TRBV12-4 | . | CASSPTGGGYGYTF | TGTGCCAGCAGCCCCACGGGGGGGGGGTATGGCTACACCTTC